These 17 T cell receptor beta chains were all obtained from the same sample, sequenced in a study of T cell responses to AZD1222 COVID-19 vaccine. Sequenced by immunoSEQ multiplex PCR; TCRdb stores in-frame clones only, minus some. Of approximately 150,000 clones listed, roughly 92% were seen once; the top ten hold approximately 1.5%. Sequencing was performed on peripheral blood, taken on day 0 of AZD1222 vaccination. The receptor set was obtained from an adult in good health.

The rearrangement uses TRBV7-8 and TRBJ2-1; tentatively, D is TRBD2 (5 bases). Trimming shortened V by 1 base and J by 0 bases, and 10 bases separated the two germline ends. This CDR3 is 16 amino acids long. CDR1 is SGHVS and CDR2 is FQNEAQ in the germline V gene. CDR3 sequence reads: CASSLGTVSSYNEQFF. In DNA form, the CDR3 reads TGTGCCAGCAGCTTAGGGACTGTAAGCTCCTACAATGAGCAGTTCTTC.

J is TRBJ2-3 and V is TRBV14, with D possibly matching TRBD2 (5 bases). This CDR3 has 13 amino acids. V was pared by 4 bases and J by 5 bases, with 10 bases between. CDR1 is SGHDN, CDR2 FVKESK, per germline. In DNA form, the CDR3 reads TGTGCCAGCAGCCCCTGGGCGGGAGATACGCAGTATTTT. Translation: CASSPWAGDTQYF.

The chain recombines TRBV27 with TRBJ2-1; 7 nucleotides align to TRBD1. Germline V gene sequence: CDR1 MNHEY, CDR2 SMNVEV (reference sequence). CDR3 length: 13 amino acids. V shed 2 bases, J shed 14 bases, and the junction held 9 bases outside the gene matches. The CDR3 here is CASSLTQGPSKFF. DNA of the CDR3: TGTGCCAGCAGTTTAACACAGGGGCCGTCTAAGTTCTTC.

V is TRBV19 and J is TRBJ1-5; no clear D gene. There are 12 residues in the CDR3. CDR1 and CDR2 (germline): LNHDA, SQIVND (reference sequence). V was trimmed by 5 bases and J by 7 bases, leaving 9 bases between them. CDR3 nucleotide sequence: TGTGCCAGTAGTCTAGGATACCAGCCCCAGCATTTT. Translated, it gives CASSLGYQPQHF.

This chain uses TRBV7-8 with TRBJ2-7; 11 bases match TRBD2. V gave up 0 bases and J gave up 7 bases; unmatched junction bases: 5. The CDR3 extends over 15 amino acids. Per germline, CDR1 SGHVS and CDR2 FQNEAQ. The CDR3 nucleotides are TGTGCCAGCAGCTTAGCTCCTAGCGGGAGGCTGGAGCAGTACTTC. Translated: CASSLAPSGRLEQYF.

The chain combines TRBV27 with TRBJ1-3, with 9 bases fitting TRBD1. Trimming cost V 4 bases and J 3 bases; bases outside gene matches: 10. The CDR3 is 17 residues long. From germline, CDR1 is MNHEY and CDR2 SMNVEV (reference sequence). For the CDR3, the DNA is TGTGCCAGCAGTTGCCGGGACAGGGTTCGACATGGAAACACCATATATTTT. Amino acid sequence: CASSCRDRVRHGNTIYF.

The chain joins TRBV5-1 to TRBJ2-5, with D possibly matching TRBD2 (6 bases). Germline CDR1 is SGHRS and CDR2 is YFSETQ. This CDR3 has 13 amino acids. The V and J ends lost 2 bases and 3 bases respectively, with 8 bases between them. The CDR3 DNA reads TGCGCCAGCAGCTTCGGAGGGGAAGAGACCCAGTACTTC. Residues: CASSFGGEETQYF.

The chain recombines TRBV19 with TRBJ1-5; 12 bases are shared with TRBD1. CDR1 and CDR2 from the germline V gene are LNHDA and SQIVND (reference sequence). CDR3 size: 16 residues. The junction had 9 bases not matched to a gene; V was cut back by 6 bases and J by 6 bases. The CDR3 protein is CASRSPGQGAFQPQHF. CDR3 nucleotides: TGTGCCAGTAGGTCGCCGGGACAGGGGGCATTTCAGCCCCAGCATTTT.

The chain combines TRBV3-1 (or the pseudogene TRBV3-2) with TRBJ1-1; the D is unclear. The CDR3 contains 12 residues. CDR1 and CDR2 (germline): LGHDT, YNNKEL (reference sequence). Deletions cut 0 bases from V and 8 bases from J, with 7 bases between. CDR3 region: CASSQERAEAFF. The DNA for the CDR3 is TGTGCCAGCAGCCAAGAGAGGGCGGAAGCTTTCTTT.

The gene calls are TRBV11-1 and TRBJ2-1, with 7 bases that match TRBD2. From germline, CDR1 is SGHAT and CDR2 FQDESV (reference sequence). J was trimmed by 5 bases and V by 3 bases; bases with no gene match: 10. The CDR3 sequence is 16 residues long. The CDR3 here is CASSLRSSGGHNEQFF. As DNA, the CDR3 is TGTGCCAGCAGCTTGAGGTCTAGCGGAGGACACAATGAGCAGTTCTTC.

The chain recombines TRBV30 with TRBJ1-2, with D unclear. Per the germline V gene, CDR1 is GTSNPN and CDR2 is SVGIG (reference sequence). CDR3 length equals 10 residues. With 7 bases removed from V and 8 bases from J, the gap between germline ends came to 11 bases. The CDR3 reads CAYTQAGYTF. In DNA, the CDR3 is TGTGCCTACACACAAGCGGGCTACACCTTC.

This chain joins TRBV3-1 (or the pseudogene TRBV3-2) and TRBJ2-2; D uncertain. V was cut by 7 bases and J by 0 bases, with 15 bases left in between. The germline CDR1 and CDR2 sequences are LGHDT and YNNKEL (reference sequence). This CDR3 region has 16 residues. The DNA of the CDR3 is TGTGCCAGCAATAAGTTTGCCACCTCGAACACCGGGGAGCTGTTTTTT. Translating it yields CASNKFATSNTGELFF.

The chain joins TRBV28 to TRBJ1-2, with D tentatively TRBD1 (5 bases). Trimming left V 6 bases short and J 4 bases short, with 12 bases between. Germline values: CDR1 MDHEN, CDR2 SYDVKM. This CDR3 contains 13 residues. The CDR3 is CASSLTGAYGYTF. In nucleotides, the CDR3 is TGTGCCAGCAGCTTAACCGGGGCCTATGGCTACACCTTC.

The chain uses TRBV3-1 (or the pseudogene TRBV3-2) and TRBJ1-1; maybe TRBD1 (6 bases). V was cut by 2 bases and J by 5 bases, with 12 bases left in between. The CDR3 has 14 residues. Germline V gene data show CDR1 as LGHDT and CDR2 as YNNKEL (reference sequence). The CDR3 DNA is TGTGCCAGCAGCCAAACCAGGGGAGGGACTGAAGCTTTCTTT. Amino acid sequence: CASSQTRGGTEAFF.

CDR3 sequence (DNA): TGCAGCGTTGAATACGGCGGGGTGGGGGCTCCAGAGACCCAGTACTTC. This gives the protein CSVEYGGVGAPETQYF. The J gene is TRBJ2-5, the V gene TRBV29-1; D may match TRBD1 or TRBD2 (6 bases each). CDR1 and CDR2 from the germline V gene are SQVTM and ANQGSEA. Trimming cost V 2 bases and J 4 bases, with 20 bases left between them. This CDR3 has 16 amino acids.

The rearrangement joins TRBV9 to TRBJ2-1; 9 bases are shared with TRBD2. This CDR3 is 16 amino acids long. Trimming at V came to 1 base and at J to 0 bases, leaving 2 bases not matched to a gene. From germline, CDR1 is SGDLS and CDR2 YYNGEE. DNA for the CDR3: TGTGCCAGCAGCGTACGTAGCGGGAGCTCCTACAATGAGCAGTTCTTC. Its translation: CASSVRSGSSYNEQFF.

This clone has a single count. Other nucleotide sequences from this sample produce the same CDR3. The chain uses TRBV18 and TRBJ2-3, with D unclear. Trimming left V 0 bases short and J 4 bases short, with 5 bases between. The CDR3 spans 13 residues. Germline values: CDR1 KGHSH, CDR2 LQKENI. The CDR3 is CASSPPGPDTQYF. In nucleotides, the CDR3 is TGTGCCAGCTCACCACCCGGGCCAGATACGCAGTATTTT. Supplemented by reference TRBV18 and TRBJ2-3, the full variable domain reads NAGVMQNPRHLVRRRGQEARLRCSPMKGHSHVYWYRQLPEEGLKFMVYLQKENIIDESGMPKERFSAEFPKEGPSILRIQQVVRGDSAAYFCASSPPGPDTQYFGPGTRLTVL.